This T cell receptor (beta chain) appears in the sequencing data of a study of OX40 agonist ivuxolimab in advanced cancers. Looking at the study overall: The costimulatory receptor OX40 (CD134) was targeted by ivuxolimab, a fully human IgG2 agonistic monoclonal antibody. Intravenous ivuxolimab was administered to patients every 2 weeks at six dose levels: 0.01, 0.1, 0.3, 1.5, 3 and 10 mg/kg. Of the approximately 50 dose-escalation patients, hepatocellular carcinoma was present in roughly 19, melanoma in some 15, renal cell carcinoma in 9 and head and neck cancer in 9. The dose-escalation cohort was around 83% male with a mean age of around 64 years, ranging from about 23 to 85. Patients were allowed to have had prior anti-PD-1, anti-PD-L1 or anti-CTLA-4 therapy, and approximately 37% of the dose-escalation patients had been treated with checkpoint inhibitors. Partial responses occurred in three dose-escalation patients: two with cutaneous melanoma and one with hepatocellular carcinoma. The point of sequencing TCRbeta in the periphery was to test whether ivuxolimab changed TCR sequence diversity and drove clonal T-cell expansion. The paper describes the monotherapy dose-escalation part (N of about 55 patients) of the phase I trial of ivuxolimab.

V is shortened by 1 base, J by 6 bases, and the region joining them spans 7 bases. The germline V gene specifies SGHVS as CDR1 and FNYEAQ as CDR2. The CDR3 goes from the cysteine to the phenylalanine over 14 residues. The retained sequence is limited to the CDR3, 42 bases, with the frame set at the first base. Genomic DNA was isolated from the sorted cells so that the TCRbeta CDR3 region could be sequenced. TCRbeta CDR3 regions were sequenced using the immunoSEQ Assay. Here the immuneACCESS table is served through TCRdb, limited to in-frame sequences with V and J called. Missing clones are a known gap in these copies; in checked studies unresolved V genes cover under half, and the rest lacks a known reason. This sample gives 20,000 to 30,000 clones in total; 83% of them show up just once. Of the sample, 10% to 15% is held by the ten largest clones. General study outcomes and caveats: Partial responders in the 0.1-3.0 mg/kg groups had among the lowest normalized peripheral clonal expansion, especially among CD8+ T cells. The antigen specificity of the clonally expanded peripheral T cells was not determined. At doses of 0.1 to 3.0 mg/kg, clonal expansion of both CD4+ and CD8+ T cells in blood was seen between baseline and week 6. Low levels of normalized T-cell clonal expansion were also seen in some patients who did not respond. After ivuxolimab, CD8+ T cells had more expanded clones than CD4+ T cells on average.

The trial excluded patients who had a history of autoimmune disease or who were on systemic immunosuppression. Peripheral blood for TCR sequencing was collected from all dose cohorts at baseline, on cycle 4 day 1, and on cycle 7 day 1. The samples were taken from a phase I, first-in-human, multicenter, open-label dose-escalation trial of ivuxolimab. The trial enrolled adults with locally advanced or metastatic head and neck squamous cell, hepatocellular, melanoma or renal cell carcinoma. Before TCR sequencing, CD4+ T cells and CD8+ T cells from peripheral blood were sorted into separate populations. As regards this clone: Its antigen remains undetermined. No clone much larger than this one lies a single base away; base qualities are absent.

This sequence uses TRBV7-6 and TRBJ1-6, with the D gene call left open. Here the sequenced sample was CD4+ or CD8+ T cells sorted from blood, taken in a trial of the OX40 agonist ivuxolimab. This TCR was recovered from an adult with an advanced solid tumor such as melanoma, head and neck, liver or kidney cancer. The CDR3 here reads CASSLGEGNSPLHF. Here is the DNA: TGTGCCAGCAGCTTAGGTGAGGGTAATTCACCCCTCCACTTT.